The rows below give T cell receptor beta chains drawn from one sample of a study of beta chain features in type 1 diabetes. Only in-frame clones appear in the TCRdb table, and some are missing; sequencing was by immunoSEQ multiplex PCR. The sample contains about 150,000 clones, around 7.9% of which appear only once. The specimen sequenced was central memory CD4+ T cells from blood. These receptors originate from a man aged 18-30 years with type 1 diabetes. Each CDR3 is given with its conserved first and last residue. A D gene is named only where the DNA matches it firmly. Rows may omit the clone size; those that give it use once, few, many or a size class.

-	-	TRBV7-2	TRBJ2-4	CASSPGSGTKNIQYF	TGTGCCAGCAGCCCGGGTTCCGGGACCAAAAACATTCAGTACTTC
-	few	TRBV21-1	TRBJ1-2	CASSQQCIKRDREGTNYGYTF	TGTGCCAGCAGCCAACAATGTATAAAACGGGACAGGGAGGGAACTAACTATGGCTACACCTTC
TRBD2	-	TRBV7-8	TRBJ2-3	CASTQRREGYTQYF	TGTGCCAGCACCCAGCGGCGGGAGGGGTATACGCAGTATTTT
TRBD1	-	TRBV30	TRBJ1-1	CAWAGQGVEAFF	TGTGCCTGGGCTGGACAGGGAGTTGAAGCTTTCTTT
TRBD2	few	TRBV4-1	TRBJ2-1	CASSQDISGGANEQFF	TGCGCCAGCAGCCAAGATATCAGCGGGGGGGCCAATGAGCAGTTCTTC
-	-	TRBV2	TRBJ2-6	CASSDGYNSGANVLTF	TGTGCCAGCAGTGATGGTTACAACTCTGGGGCCAACGTCCTGACTTTC
-	few	TRBV7-9	TRBJ2-3	CASSYTGEGTQYF	TGTGCCAGCAGCTACACGGGAGAGGGTACGCAGTATTTT
TRBD2	-	TRBV2	TRBJ2-1	CASSRAETSGSEQFF	TGTGCCAGCAGTCGAGCCGAGACTAGCGGGAGTGAGCAGTTCTTC
TRBD1	few	TRBV7-2	TRBJ2-3	CASSARGQGVRDTQYF	TGTGCCAGCAGCGCTCGGGGTCAGGGGGTCAGGGATACGCAGTATTTT
TRBD1	-	TRBV9	TRBJ1-2	CASSQGDYGYTF	TGTGCCAGCAGTCAGGGGGACTATGGCTACACCTTC
-	few	TRBV5-1	TRBJ2-5	CASSVRGEETQYF	TGCGCCAGCAGCGTCCGGGGTGAAGAGACCCAGTACTTC
-	-	TRBV27	TRBJ1-2	CASSSGQWGQGYTF	TGTGCCAGCAGCTCAGGGCAATGGGGGCAGGGCTACACCTTC
-	many	TRBV5-1	TRBJ2-3	CASSTYSTDTQYF	TGCGCCAGCAGCACTTATAGCACAGATACGCAGTATTTT
TRBD2	few	TRBV7-2	TRBJ2-5	CASSLALRLATETQYF	TGTGCCAGCAGCTTAGCGCTGAGACTAGCAACAGAGACCCAGTACTTC
-	-	TRBV5-1	TRBJ2-5	CASSLGGPFQETQYF	TGCGCCAGCAGCTTGGGGGGCCCCTTCCAAGAGACCCAGTACTTC
-	few	TRBV28	TRBJ1-2	CASSVKNYGYTF	TGTGCCAGCAGCGTTAAAAACTATGGCTACACCTTC
-	few	TRBV30	TRBJ2-5	CAWRWWGDQETQYF	TGTGCCTGGAGGTGGTGGGGAGATCAAGAGACCCAGTACTTC
-	few	TRBV16	TRBJ2-3	CASSLLRGQSAGDTQYF	TGTGCCAGCAGCCTTCTGAGGGGCCAGTCTGCGGGGGATACGCAGTATTTT
-	-	TRBV27	TRBJ2-7	CASRRGASYEQYF	TGTGCCAGCAGACGGGGGGCATCCTACGAGCAGTACTTC
-	few	TRBV29-1	TRBJ2-5	CSVGSGSGLRKTQYF	TGCAGCGTTGGTTCGGGTAGCGGCCTGAGGAAGACCCAGTACTTC
-	few	TRBV19	TRBJ2-5	CASSNYPSTIKTQYF	TGTGCCAGTAGTAATTACCCTTCGACTATAAAGACCCAGTACTTC
-	-	TRBV5-1	TRBJ2-1	CASSRTTSYEQFF	TGCGCCAGCAGCCGGACTACTAGCTATGAGCAGTTCTTC
-	-	TRBV7-2	TRBJ1-6	CASGLGGYGSPLHF	TGTGCCAGCGGGTTGGGGGGGTATGGATCACCCCTCCACTTT
-	few	TRBV5-1	TRBJ2-3	CASSLDTRGTDTQYF	TGCGCCAGCAGCTTGGACACGAGGGGCACAGATACGCAGTATTTT
-	-	TRBV5-8	TRBJ2-2	CASSLLLGELFF	TGTGCCAGCAGCTTGTTACTCGGGGAGCTGTTTTTT